The clone carrying this TCR beta chain was found many times. Its antigen is still unknown. Trimming took 0 bases from V and 4 from J, leaving 16 bases between them. The CDR3 spans 16 residues. Germline CDR1 MNHEY, CDR2 SVGAGI. The data stem from a study of T cells after yellow fever vaccination. MiXCR, run by TCRdb on the 5' RACE reads, gives a single entry per CDR3 protein. The sample has hundreds of thousands of distinct CDR3 sequences, 17% seen once; the top ten hold around 15%. Study findings and constraints: The secondary response peaked faster, at day 5 versus 15, but was weaker. Most clones from primary vaccination were detected again post-booster (roughly 96% CD4, 88% CD8).

This sample comprised PBMCs, obtained 4 to 5 days after the first yellow fever vaccination. This sequence was found in a man younger than 30 who received the YFV17D yellow fever vaccine. The chain is built from TRBV6-5 and TRBJ2-7; the D gene could be TRBD1 or TRBD2 (6 bases each). CDR3: CASSYSARQGRYEQYF. CDR3 DNA: TGTGCCAGCAGTTACTCAGCCCGGCAGGGGAGGTACGAGCAGTACTTC.